The 30 T cell receptor beta chains in this list originate from one sample, sequenced in a study of low-dose radiotherapy and immunotherapy resistance in tumors. Both TCRalpha and TCRbeta chains were reverse transcribed with V-gene-specific primers. With a V-primer adapter and a constant-region primer, TCRs were amplified for around 21 PCR cycles. MiXCR, run by TCRdb on the reads, gives a single entry per CDR3 protein. Of about 35,000 distinct CDR3 sequences listed, less than 25% are singletons. Time point described: after trial treatment. The treatment: LDRT plus nivolumab, ipilimumab, low-dose cyclophosphamide and aspirin (RACIN trial). The sample here was PBMCs, taken after low-dose radiotherapy plus immunotherapy. The receptors derive from a female donor with ovarian cancer.

Many counts were recorded for this clonotype. The rearrangement uses TRBV9 and TRBJ2-1; 7 nucleotides agree with TRBD2. This CDR3 is built from 14 residues. Germline V gene sequence: CDR1 SGDLS, CDR2 YYNGEE. Unmatched junction bases numbered 2, after V lost 0 bases and J lost 5 bases. CDR3: CASSVVAGNNEQFF. CDR3 DNA: TGTGCCAGCAGCGTAGTAGCGGGCAACAATGAGCAGTTCTTC.

The table lists this clonotype with many counts. The V gene is TRBV30, the J gene TRBJ2-1, with 12 bases that match TRBD2. The V gene end was trimmed by 1 base and the J gene end by 8 bases; junction bases not matched to a gene: 3. Germline lookup yields CDR1 GTSNPN and CDR2 SVGIG (reference sequence). This CDR3 contains 14 residues. The CDR3 DNA sequence: TGTGCCTGGAGTGGACTAGCGGGGGTACATGAGCAGTTCTTC. It is translated as CAWSGLAGVHEQFF.

This clonotype was counted many times. V gene TRBV13 combines with J gene TRBJ2-4; D is possibly TRBD1 or TRBD2 (5 bases each). CDR3 length equals 13 residues. Trimming cost V 4 bases and J 13 bases, with 17 bases left between them. Germline V lookup: CDR1 PRHDT, CDR2 FYEKMQ (reference sequence). This CDR3 reads CASSSPRGERQYF. CDR3 in DNA: TGTGCCAGCAGCTCACCTCGAGGGGAAAGGCAGTACTTC.

This clonotype has ten or more counts. The chain uses TRBV20-1 and TRBJ2-2, with D possibly called TRBD1 or TRBD2 (6 bases each). The CDR3 spans 14 residues. From germline, CDR1 is DFQATT and CDR2 SNEGSKA (reference sequence). The V end lost 3 bases, the J end lost 1 base, and 9 bases lay between the germline ends. The CDR3 loop is CSARRGQNTGELFF. In DNA, the CDR3 is TGCAGTGCTAGGCGGGGACAGAACACCGGGGAGCTGTTTTTT.

The chain is built from TRBV29-1 and TRBJ2-3, with D perhaps being TRBD1 or TRBD2 (5 bases each). This CDR3 contains 13 residues. The V end lost 7 bases, the J end lost 2 bases, and 13 bases lay between the germline ends. Germline CDR1 reads SQVTM; CDR2 reads ANQGSEA. The DNA of the CDR3 is TGCAGCGGGGCAGGGACCCACACAGATACGCAGTATTTT. Its translation is CSGAGTHTDTQYF.

This clonotype was seen a few times. The rearrangement uses TRBV10-3 and TRBJ1-5; D is unclear. Trimming removed 8 bases at V and 0 bases at J, with 8 bases between. Germline values: CDR1 ENHRY, CDR2 SYGVKD. The CDR3 contains 13 residues. The CDR3 sequence: CAIGSDSNQPQHF. The CDR3 nucleotides read TGTGCCATCGGCAGTGATAGCAATCAGCCCCAGCATTTT.

This clonotype appeared many times. This chain uses TRBV27 with TRBJ1-6, with D unresolved. The CDR3 spans 16 residues. The germline CDR1 and CDR2 sequences are MNHEY and SMNVEV (reference sequence). Trimming shortened V by 5 bases and J by 9 bases, and 20 bases separated the two germline ends. The DNA for the CDR3 is TGTGCCAGCAGTCCGATGACGGGTGCTCGAGGTTCACCCCTCCACTTT. Translating it yields CASSPMTGARGSPLHF.

This clonotype has at least ten counts. This rearrangement joins TRBV29-1 to TRBJ2-1; 9 nucleotides line up with TRBD2. CDR3 length equals 15 residues. V was clipped by 5 bases and J by 2 bases; unmatched bases: 7. Germline V lookup: CDR1 SQVTM, CDR2 ANQGSEA. The CDR3 protein is CSVIGLAGPYNEQFF. In DNA, the CDR3 is TGCAGCGTTATTGGCCTAGCGGGACCCTACAATGAGCAGTTCTTC.

V usage is TRBV12-3 or TRBV12-4 and J usage is TRBJ2-3; D not resolved. V was pared by 3 bases and J by 6 bases, with 4 bases between. There are 11 residues in the CDR3. CDR3 in DNA: TGTGCCAGCAGTTTTGCCGATACGCAGTATTTT. Its translation is CASSFADTQYF.

This clonotype was picked up many times. The chain employs TRBV5-1 and TRBJ1-2, with D perhaps matching TRBD1 (5 bases). Looked up from germline, CDR1 is SGHRS and CDR2 is YFSETQ. The ends were cut back, 0 bases at V and 8 bases at J, with 17 bases in the middle. The CDR3 runs to 15 residues. CDR3 DNA: TGCGCCAGCAGCTTGGAAGGGGAGGACGGGGTCGGCTACACCTTC. Translation gives CASSLEGEDGVGYTF.

A note on this clonotype: The limits of the CDR3 on the DNA are not certain, so only TCRdb's listed CDR3 is given. This sequence joins TRBV5-4 and TRBJ2-2; TRBD1, the D gene given by the table, was not confirmed from the DNA. The CDR3 spans 19 amino acids, including both terminal residues. Germline CDR1 and CDR2: SGHNT and YYREEE (reference sequence). CDR3 amino acids: CASSLETDRANTGELFFFF.

This clonotype occurred many times. The chain links TRBV12-5 to TRBJ2-1, with 7 bases that match TRBD1. This CDR3 is built from 13 residues. Per germline, CDR1 LGHNT and CDR2 FRNRAP. V lost 1 base and J lost 7; bases outside the gene matches: 1. CDR3 nucleotides: TGTGCTAGTGGTTTGGACAGGGGTAATGAGCAGTTCTTC. It is translated as CASGLDRGNEQFF.

This clonotype was detected many times. The chain is built from TRBV6-2 or TRBV6-3 and TRBJ2-7; TRBD1 matches at 9 bases. CDR3 length equals 14 residues. The ends lost 5 bases at V and 6 bases at J; junction bases unmatched: 8. Germline-derived CDR1 and CDR2 are MNHEY and SVGEGT. DNA for the CDR3: TGTGCCAGCAGTGTCGGGACAGGGATCGGCGAGCAGTACTTC. Protein sequence: CASSVGTGIGEQYF.

This clonotype came up many times. The chain recombines TRBV2 with TRBJ2-7; perhaps TRBD1 as D (7 bases). CDR1 SNHLY and CDR2 FYNNEI come from the germline V gene. The length of the CDR3 is 13 residues. The V and J ends lost 8 bases and 3 bases respectively, with 14 bases between them. CDR3 in amino acids: CASAGQLFYEQYF. The CDR3 DNA is TGTGCCAGCGCGGGACAGTTGTTCTACGAGCAGTACTTC.

In this sample, this clonotype turned up many times. The chain recombines TRBV5-1 with TRBJ2-5; the D gene is possibly TRBD2 (5 bases). Between the trimmed V and J ends, which lost 4 bases and 5 bases, there was a span of 12 bases. This CDR3 is built from 13 residues. CDR1 is SGHRS, CDR2 YFSETQ, per germline. CDR3 DNA: TGCGCCAGCAGCCCGCGGGCCGAGGAGACCCAGTACTTC. This gives the protein CASSPRAEETQYF.

This clonotype was observed many times. The chain recombines TRBV6-8 with TRBJ2-1, with no clear D. The germline V gene encodes CDR1 MNHGY and CDR2 SAAAGT. The CDR3 is 16 amino acids. V lost 10 bases, J lost 0 bases, and 19 bases lay in between. The CDR3 sequence is CATKDVGFYSYNEQFF. The DNA of the CDR3 is TGTGCCACAAAAGATGTAGGGTTTTACTCCTACAATGAGCAGTTCTTC.

This clonotype was counted many times. The J gene is TRBJ2-7, the V gene TRBV28; 8 bases fit TRBD2. Germline loops: CDR1 MDHEN, CDR2 SYDVKM. This CDR3 spans 15 amino acids. After removal of 5 bases from V and 1 base from J, the junction contained 7 bases not matched to a gene. The CDR3 loop reads CASSTVSGTSYEQYF. The CDR3 region has the DNA TGTGCCAGCAGTACCGTTAGCGGGACGTCCTACGAGCAGTACTTC.

This clonotype was observed at least ten times. This chain connects TRBV3-1 to TRBJ2-1; 8 bases fit TRBD2. In germline, CDR1 is LGHDT, CDR2 YNNKEL (reference sequence). V was clipped by 4 bases and J by 7 bases; unmatched bases: 12. This CDR3 has 16 amino acids. Here the CDR3 reads CASSPGLAGLWNEQFF. In DNA form, the CDR3 reads TGTGCCAGCAGCCCGGGGCTAGCGGGTCTGTGGAATGAGCAGTTCTTC.

This clonotype was seen repeatedly, ten times or more. This chain uses TRBV7-2 with TRBJ2-1; 7 nucleotides line up with TRBD2. Germline V gives CDR1 SGHTA, CDR2 FQGNSA. The CDR3 is made up of 16 amino acids. The trim removed 5 bases at V and 8 bases at J, leaving 15 bases unmatched. DNA of the CDR3: TGTGCCAGCAGCCGAGAACTACTAGCCCGGGGGGATGAGCAGTTCTTC. It specifies CASSRELLARGDEQFF.

This clonotype showed up many times. The CDR3 DNA is TGTGCCAGCAGTGTCGAGGGGAGCCTCCAAGAGACCCAGTACTTC. Amino acids: CASSVEGSLQETQYF. J is TRBJ2-5 and V is TRBV27; D tentatively fits TRBD1 or TRBD2 (5 bases each). V was trimmed by 5 bases and J by 1 base, leaving 14 bases between them. The CDR3 runs 15 residues. Per the germline V gene, CDR1 is MNHEY and CDR2 is SMNVEV (reference sequence).

The V gene is TRBV29-1, the J gene TRBJ1-1; D possibly corresponds to TRBD1 (5 bases). Trimming stripped 6 bases from V and 6 bases from J, with 11 bases between. The CDR3 totals 11 residues. CDR1 and CDR2 from the germline V gene are SQVTM and ANQGSEA. The CDR3 DNA reads as TGCAGCGTGAAAACGGGGGCTGAAGCTTTCTTT. The encoded protein is CSVKTGAEAFF.

This clonotype has only a few counts. J is TRBJ2-1 and V is TRBV5-4; the match to TRBD1 covers 9 bases. The length of the CDR3 is 16 residues. J gave up 8 bases and V 4 bases, and 13 bases lay outside the gene matches. CDR1 SGHNT and CDR2 YYREEE come from the germline V gene (reference sequence). CDR3 region: CASSPGIGQGNHEQFF. Written as DNA, the CDR3 is TGTGCCAGCAGCCCTGGGATCGGACAGGGGAATCATGAGCAGTTCTTC.

This clonotype showed up many times. This chain joins TRBV2 and TRBJ2-1; possibly TRBD1 or TRBD2 for D (7 bases each). The CDR3 sequence is 15 residues long. V lost 6 bases and J 0 bases, leaving 12 bases between the germline ends. Germline V CDR1 and CDR2: SNHLY, FYNNEI. The CDR3 is CASRQGGSSYNEQFF. CDR3 coding DNA: TGTGCCAGCAGGCAGGGGGGGAGCTCCTACAATGAGCAGTTCTTC.

The chain carries TRBV28 and TRBJ1-5; no clear D gene. The CDR3 has 12 amino acids. Germline CDR1 and CDR2: MDHEN and SYDVKM. Trimming removed 0 bases at V and 7 bases at J, with 4 bases between. DNA of the CDR3: TGTGCCAGCAGTTTATGGGGACAGCCCCAGCATTTT. This translates into CASSLWGQPQHF.

Concerning this clonotype: This likely traces to a read error, being one base from a far larger clone. The genes are TRBV19 and TRBJ2-7, with D possibly TRBD2 on 7 matching bases. The V and J ends lost 6 bases and 7 bases respectively, with 16 bases between them. Per germline, CDR1 LNHDA and CDR2 SQIVND (reference sequence). The CDR3 contains 13 residues. The CDR3 nucleotides read TGTGCCAGTAGCCCCGGGGGGACACATGAGCAGTACTTC. It codes for CASSPGGTHEQYF. Using reference TRBV19 and TRBJ2-7 for the parts outside the CDR3, the full variable domain is DGGITQSPKYLFRKEGQNVTLSCEQNLNHDAMYWYRQDPGQGLRLIYYSQIVNDFQKGDIAEGYSVSREKKESFPLTVTSAQKNPTAFYLCASSPGGTHEQYFGPGTRLTVT.

This clonotype was counted ten times or more. The V gene is TRBV10-1, the J gene TRBJ2-7; no definite D call. The V end was cut by 3 bases, the J end by 2 bases, with 8 bases between. Germline CDR1 WNHNN, CDR2 SYGVQD (reference sequence). This CDR3 contains 13 residues. This CDR3 reads CASSDKGTYEQYF. CDR3 DNA: TGCGCCAGCAGTGATAAGGGAACCTACGAGCAGTACTTC.

This clonotype was observed many times. The chain links TRBV28 to TRBJ1-5; D uncertain. The V end was cut by 8 bases, the J end by 1 base, with 12 bases between. Per the germline V gene, CDR1 is MDHEN and CDR2 is SYDVKM. The CDR3 loop spans 14 amino acids. CDR3 bases: TGTGCCAGCGGTCCAACACGGAGCAATCAGCCCCAGCATTTT. This codes for CASGPTRSNQPQHF.

Notes on this clonotype: It is likely a read error: a sequence one base away is far more abundant. V is TRBV10-3 and J is TRBJ1-3; 7 bases line up with TRBD1. Trimming took 3 bases from V and 4 from J; bases not matched to a gene: 3. The CDR3 has 14 amino acids. CDR1 and CDR2 from the germline V gene are ENHRY and SYGVKD. As DNA, the CDR3 is TGTGCCATCAGTGAACAGGGGCCCGGAAACACCATATATTTT. Residues: CAISEQGPGNTIYF.

Many counts were recorded for this clonotype. The J gene is TRBJ2-2, the V gene TRBV29-1, with a tentative D call TRBD2 (6 bases). The CDR3 contains 14 residues. Trimming left V 7 bases short and J 5 bases short, with 17 bases between. Germline V lookup: CDR1 SQVTM, CDR2 ANQGSEA. The CDR3 bases are TGCAGCGGGGGACCGGGACTGGAGACCGGGGAGCTGTTTTTT. Its protein is CSGGPGLETGELFF.

This clonotype was recorded at least ten times. The chain uses TRBV10-3 and TRBJ1-2, with a tentative D call TRBD1 (6 bases). V was shortened by 1 base and J by 7 bases, with 10 bases between the two germline ends. The CDR3 runs 13 residues. Germline V gives CDR1 ENHRY, CDR2 SYGVKD. The CDR3 nucleotides read TGTGCCATCAGTGAGTTGGGGACACCTGGCTACACCTTC. This encodes CAISELGTPGYTF.